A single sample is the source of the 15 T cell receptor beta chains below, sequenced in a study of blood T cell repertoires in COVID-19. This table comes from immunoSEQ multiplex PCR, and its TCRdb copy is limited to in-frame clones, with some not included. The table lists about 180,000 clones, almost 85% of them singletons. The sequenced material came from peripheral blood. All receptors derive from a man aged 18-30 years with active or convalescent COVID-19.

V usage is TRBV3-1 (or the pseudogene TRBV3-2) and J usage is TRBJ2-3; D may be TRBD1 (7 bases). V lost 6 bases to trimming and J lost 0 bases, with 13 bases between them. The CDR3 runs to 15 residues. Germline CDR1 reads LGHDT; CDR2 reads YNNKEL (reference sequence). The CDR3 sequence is CASSPTGTSTDTQYF. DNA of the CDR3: TGTGCCAGCAGTCCGACAGGGACTAGCACAGATACGCAGTATTTT.

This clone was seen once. This CDR3 reads CASTENPGQGSGNTIYF. CDR3 sequence (DNA): TGCGCCAGCACTGAAAACCCGGGACAGGGATCTGGAAACACCATATATTTT. The rearrangement links TRBV10-2 to TRBJ1-3, with TRBD1 identical over 9 bases. V dropped 7 bases and J dropped 1; count of bases not matched to a gene: 11. From germline, CDR1 is WSHSY and CDR2 SAAADI. There are 17 residues in the CDR3.

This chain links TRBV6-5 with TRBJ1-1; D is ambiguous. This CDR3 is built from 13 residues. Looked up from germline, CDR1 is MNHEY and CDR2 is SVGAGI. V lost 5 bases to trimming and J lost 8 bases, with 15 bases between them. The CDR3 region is CASSQTMGREAFF. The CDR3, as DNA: TGTGCCAGCAGTCAAACTATGGGGAGGGAAGCTTTCTTT.

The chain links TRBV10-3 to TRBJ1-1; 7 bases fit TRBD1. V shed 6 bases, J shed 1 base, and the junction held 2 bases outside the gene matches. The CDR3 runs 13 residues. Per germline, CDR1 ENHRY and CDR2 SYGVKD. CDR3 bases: TGTGCCATCAGAGGACAGGAGAACACTGAAGCTTTCTTT. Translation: CAIRGQENTEAFF.

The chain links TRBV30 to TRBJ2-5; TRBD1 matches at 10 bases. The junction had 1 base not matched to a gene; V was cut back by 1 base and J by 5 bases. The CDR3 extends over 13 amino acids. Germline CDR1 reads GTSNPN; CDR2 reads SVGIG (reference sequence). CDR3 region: CAWSGGQGETQYF. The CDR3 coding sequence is TGTGCCTGGAGTGGGGGACAGGGGGAGACCCAGTACTTC.

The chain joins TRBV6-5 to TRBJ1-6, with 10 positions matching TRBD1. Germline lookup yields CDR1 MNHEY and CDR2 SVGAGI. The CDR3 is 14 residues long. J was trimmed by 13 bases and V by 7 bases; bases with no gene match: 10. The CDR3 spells CASTDGQGVVPLHF. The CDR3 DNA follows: TGTGCCAGCACCGATGGACAGGGGGTCGTTCCCCTCCACTTT.

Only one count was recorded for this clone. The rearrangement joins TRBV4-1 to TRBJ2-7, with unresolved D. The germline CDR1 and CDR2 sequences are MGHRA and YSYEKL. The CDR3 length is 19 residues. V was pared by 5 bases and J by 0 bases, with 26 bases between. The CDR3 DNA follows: TGCGCCAGCAGCGTACGCCCATCCCAAGCGAGACGGAGCTCCTACGAGCAGTACTTC. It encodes CASSVRPSQARRSSYEQYF.

For the CDR3, the DNA is TGTGCCAGCAGGCTTGGGACAGGATCATACGGCTACACCTTC. This sequence encodes CASRLGTGSYGYTF. The chain recombines TRBV5-6 with TRBJ1-2, with TRBD1 matching 8 bases. The V gene's germline CDR1 is SGHDT and CDR2 YYEEEE. V lost 5 bases and J lost 8; bases outside the gene matches: 11. This CDR3 has 14 amino acids.

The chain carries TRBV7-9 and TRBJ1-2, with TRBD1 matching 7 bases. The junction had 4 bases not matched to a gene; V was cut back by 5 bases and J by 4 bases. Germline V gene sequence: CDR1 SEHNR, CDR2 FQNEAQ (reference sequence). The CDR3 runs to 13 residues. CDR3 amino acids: CASSRQGSYGYTF. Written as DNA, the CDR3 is TGTGCCAGCAGCAGACAGGGAAGCTATGGCTACACCTTC.

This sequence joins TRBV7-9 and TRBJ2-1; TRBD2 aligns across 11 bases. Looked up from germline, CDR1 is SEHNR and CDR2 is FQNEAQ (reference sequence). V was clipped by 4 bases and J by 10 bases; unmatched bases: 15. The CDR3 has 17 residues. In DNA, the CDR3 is TGTGCCAGCAGCTCCTTTTCTGCTAGCGGGAGGATCAGGGAGCAGTTCTTC. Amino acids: CASSSFSASGRIREQFF.

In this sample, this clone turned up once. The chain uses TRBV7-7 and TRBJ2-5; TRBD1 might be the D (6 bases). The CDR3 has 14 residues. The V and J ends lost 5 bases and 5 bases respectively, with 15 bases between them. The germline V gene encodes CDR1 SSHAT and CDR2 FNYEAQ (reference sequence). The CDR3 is CASSPSGVGETQYF. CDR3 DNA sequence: TGTGCCAGCAGCCCTTCAGGGGTAGGGGAGACCCAGTACTTC.

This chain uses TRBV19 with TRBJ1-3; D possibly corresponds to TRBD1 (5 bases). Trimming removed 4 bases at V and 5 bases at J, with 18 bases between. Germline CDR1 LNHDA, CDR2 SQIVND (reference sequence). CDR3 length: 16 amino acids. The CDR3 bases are TGTGCCAGTAGTACCCCCCGGGACGGAGGGAGAAACACCATATATTTT. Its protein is CASSTPRDGGRNTIYF. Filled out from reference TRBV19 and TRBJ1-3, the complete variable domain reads DGGITQSPKYLFRKEGQNVTLSCEQNLNHDAMYWYRQDPGQGLRLIYYSQIVNDFQKGDIAEGYSVSREKKESFPLTVTSAQKNPTAFYLCASSTPRDGGRNTIYFGEGSWLTVV.

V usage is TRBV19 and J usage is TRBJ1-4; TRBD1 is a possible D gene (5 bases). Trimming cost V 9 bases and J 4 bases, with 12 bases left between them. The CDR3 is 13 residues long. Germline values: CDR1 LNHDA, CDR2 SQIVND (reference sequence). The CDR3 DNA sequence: TGTGCCAGCGCGCGGGGGATTAATGAAAAACTGTTTTTT. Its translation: CASARGINEKLFF.

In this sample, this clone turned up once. DNA for the CDR3: TGTGCCAGCAGCCCGGGACTAGCCACGTCCTACGAGCAGTACTTC. As protein: CASSPGLATSYEQYF. The V gene is TRBV5-4, the J gene TRBJ2-7; 9 nucleotides align to TRBD2. Germline lookup yields CDR1 SGHNT and CDR2 YYREEE (reference sequence). Trimming removed 4 bases from V and 1 base from J; junction bases left unmatched: 6. CDR3 length equals 15 residues. Full variable domain (outside the CDR3, taken from reference TRBV5-4 and TRBJ2-7): ETGVTQSPTHLIKTRGQQVTLRCSSQSGHNTVSWYQQALGQGPQFIFQYYREEENGRGNFPPRFSGLQFPNYSSELNVNALELDDSALYLCASSPGLATSYEQYFGPGTRLTVT.

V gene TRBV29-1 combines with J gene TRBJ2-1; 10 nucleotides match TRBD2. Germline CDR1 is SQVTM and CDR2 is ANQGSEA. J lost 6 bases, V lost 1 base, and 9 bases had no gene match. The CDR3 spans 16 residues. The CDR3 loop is CSVEGGGLAGVNEQFF. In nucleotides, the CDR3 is TGCAGCGTTGAAGGGGGCGGGCTAGCGGGGGTCAATGAGCAGTTCTTC.